Below, 30 T cell receptor beta chains from the same sample are listed, as sequenced in a study of blood T cell repertoires in COVID-19. This table comes from immunoSEQ multiplex PCR, and its TCRdb copy is limited to in-frame clones, with some not included. The sample lists approximately 290,000 clones; 80% to 90% were seen once. Sequencing was carried out using PBMCs or T cells enriched from blood (not recorded which). The receptors here all came from a woman in her twenties or thirties who had recovered from COVID-19.

This chain uses TRBV27 with TRBJ1-1; 8 positions agree with TRBD1. The CDR3 has 14 residues. Trimming removed 5 bases from V and 4 bases from J; junction bases left unmatched: 6. Germline V CDR1 and CDR2: MNHEY, SMNVEV (reference sequence). The chain's CDR3 is CASSPQDRVTEAFF. The DNA for the CDR3 is TGTGCCAGCAGTCCTCAGGACAGGGTCACTGAAGCTTTCTTT.

The chain carries TRBV2 and TRBJ2-7; 11 nucleotides agree with TRBD1. This CDR3 region has 14 residues. Germline lookup yields CDR1 SNHLY and CDR2 FYNNEI. V lost 8 bases to trimming and J lost 6 bases; unmatched junction nucleotides: 9. In DNA, the CDR3 is TGTGCCAGCCTCACCCGGACAGGGGGCGGCGAGCAGTACTTC. It encodes CASLTRTGGGEQYF.

The genes are TRBV5-6 and TRBJ1-2, with 7 bases matching TRBD1. V trimming: 6 bases; J trimming: 9 bases; junction bases outside the gene matches: 14. Per germline, CDR1 SGHDT and CDR2 YYEEEE. The CDR3 covers 14 residues. The CDR3 sequence: CASTADRERESYTF. The CDR3 DNA reads as TGTGCCAGCACTGCAGACAGGGAGAGGGAGAGCTACACCTTC.

This clone was counted once. This rearrangement joins TRBV19 to TRBJ2-5, with D hard to call. The CDR3 is 13 amino acids. The V gene lost 5 bases and the J gene lost 5 bases, with 12 bases spanning the gap. The germline CDR1 and CDR2 sequences are LNHDA and SQIVND (reference sequence). The CDR3 sequence: CASSQQARETQYF. The CDR3 DNA sequence: TGTGCCAGTAGTCAGCAGGCCCGTGAGACCCAGTACTTC.

This clone occurred once. V and J are TRBV7-9 and TRBJ1-1, with unresolved D. This CDR3 is built from 13 residues. Germline V lookup: CDR1 SEHNR, CDR2 FQNEAQ (reference sequence). Between the trimmed V and J ends, which lost 7 bases and 3 bases, there was a span of 12 bases. In DNA form, the CDR3 reads TGTGCCAGCAAGGTTGACACATACACTGAAGCTTTCTTT. Encoded protein: CASKVDTYTEAFF.

V and J are TRBV10-3 and TRBJ2-3; possible D gene TRBD1, 5 bases. The CDR3 covers 16 residues. Trimming removed 0 bases from V and 0 bases from J, with 10 bases in between. The germline V gene encodes CDR1 ENHRY and CDR2 SYGVKD. The CDR3: CAISESKGPSTDTQYF. DNA of the CDR3: TGTGCCATCAGTGAGTCGAAGGGGCCAAGCACAGATACGCAGTATTTT.

V is TRBV3-1 (or the pseudogene TRBV3-2) and J is TRBJ1-2, with D perhaps matching TRBD1 (5 bases). V was clipped by 4 bases and J by 1 base, with 10 bases between them. Germline CDR1 and CDR2: LGHDT and YNNKEL (reference sequence). The CDR3 length is 14 residues. CDR3 amino acids: CASSRREGNYGYTF. CDR3 DNA: TGTGCCAGCAGCCGCAGGGAGGGTAACTATGGCTACACCTTC.

The CDR3 sequence: CASRTGQPNEKLFF. The CDR3 DNA reads as TGCGCCAGCAGGACCGGACAGCCAAATGAAAAACTGTTTTTT. This rearrangement joins TRBV5-1 to TRBJ1-4, with D tentatively TRBD1 (6 bases). There are 14 residues in the CDR3. Germline assignment: CDR1 SGHRS and CDR2 YFSETQ. The V end lost 5 bases, the J end lost 5 bases, and 13 bases lay between the germline ends.

The V call is TRBV18, the J call TRBJ1-1; 7 bases are a match to TRBD1. CDR1 and CDR2 (germline): KGHSH, LQKENI. Germline trimming cut 3 bases from V and 3 bases from J; bases unmatched to any gene: 1. This CDR3 has 13 residues. The CDR3 DNA sequence: TGTGCCAGCTCACCTACAGGGGACACTGAAGCTTTCTTT. This translates into CASSPTGDTEAFF. The full variable domain, in which reference TRBV18 and TRBJ1-1 provide the parts outside the CDR3, is NAGVMQNPRHLVRRRGQEARLRCSPMKGHSHVYWYRQLPEEGLKFMVYLQKENIIDESGMPKERFSAEFPKEGPSILRIQQVVRGDSAAYFCASSPTGDTEAFFGQGTRLTVV.

This chain joins TRBV11-2 and TRBJ2-5, with D perhaps matching TRBD2 (7 bases). This CDR3 comprises 13 residues. V was trimmed by 7 bases and J by 4 bases, leaving 13 bases between them. CDR1 and CDR2 from the germline V gene are SGHAT and FQNNGV. The DNA for the CDR3 is TGTGCCAGCACTAAAGGGGGGGGAGAGACCCAGTACTTC. Protein sequence: CASTKGGGETQYF.

The chain is built from TRBV29-1 and TRBJ1-2; a weak D match, TRBD1 (6 bases). The CDR3 consists of 11 residues. Per germline, CDR1 SQVTM and CDR2 ANQGSEA. Deletions cut 6 bases from V and 8 bases from J, with 13 bases between. For the CDR3, the DNA is TGCAGCGTGCTAACCACAGGGGGCTACACCTTC. Translating gives CSVLTTGGYTF.

The rearrangement joins TRBV6-5 to TRBJ1-1; D is unresolved. The CDR3 covers 15 residues. Trimming removed 5 bases at V and 0 bases at J, with 13 bases between. Per the germline V gene, CDR1 is MNHEY and CDR2 is SVGAGI. The CDR3 nucleotides are TGTGCCAGCAGTCCCCCAGGCAAAATGAACACTGAAGCTTTCTTT. It is translated as CASSPPGKMNTEAFF.

This sequence joins TRBV5-1 and TRBJ2-3, with 7 bases lining up with TRBD1. This CDR3 spans 15 amino acids. Looked up from germline, CDR1 is SGHRS and CDR2 is YFSETQ. J gave up 5 bases and V 2 bases, and 8 bases lay outside the gene matches. The CDR3 spells CASSLQGPPQDTQYF. The CDR3 DNA reads TGCGCCAGCAGCTTACAGGGGCCGCCACAAGATACGCAGTATTTT.

The rearrangement uses TRBV7-2 and TRBJ2-1; D may be TRBD1 (5 bases). V was trimmed by 2 bases and J by 10 bases, leaving 18 bases between them. The CDR3 is made up of 15 amino acids. CDR1 SGHTA and CDR2 FQGNSA come from the germline V gene. The CDR3 DNA reads TGTGCCAGCAGCTTAAGGGGCTCCCCCTCAGGAGAGCAGTTCTTC. As protein: CASSLRGSPSGEQFF. The variable domain in full, with the rest retrieved from reference TRBV7-2 and TRBJ2-1, is GAGVSQSPSNKVTEKGKDVELRCDPISGHTALYWYRQSLGQGLEFLIYFQGNSAPDKSGLPSDRFSAERTGGSVSTLTIQRTQQEDSAVYLCASSLRGSPSGEQFFGPGTRLTVL.

The V and J genes are TRBV29-1 and TRBJ2-1; TRBD2 matches at 11 bases. This CDR3 region has 14 residues. Trimming at V came to 5 bases and at J to 7 bases, leaving 7 bases not matched to a gene. From germline, CDR1 is SQVTM and CDR2 ANQGSEA. CDR3 nucleotides: TGCAGCGTTTTGTTAGCGGGGGGGATTAATGAGCAGTTCTTC. It specifies CSVLLAGGINEQFF.

The chain combines TRBV19 with TRBJ1-2; 8 bases agree with TRBD1. The V and J ends lost 10 bases and 13 bases, in that order; junction bases with no gene match: 17. Germline V lookup: CDR1 LNHDA, CDR2 SQIVND (reference sequence). The CDR3 sequence is 13 residues long. The CDR3 reads CATHTGTGASSTF. CDR3 sequence (DNA): TGTGCCACACATACCGGGACAGGTGCGTCGAGCACCTTC.

This chain connects TRBV11-2 to TRBJ2-3; a possible D gene is TRBD1 (7 bases). V lost 1 base and J 5 bases, leaving 13 bases between the germline ends. This CDR3 is built from 15 residues. Germline loops: CDR1 SGHAT, CDR2 FQNNGV. The CDR3 coding sequence is TGTGCCAGCAGCTTAGGTGCAGGGGGAGGAGATACGCAGTATTTT. This codes for CASSLGAGGGDTQYF.

In nucleotides, the CDR3 is TGTGCCAGCAGCTTATCCCCCGCGCGGGTTGAGCAGTTCTTC. Translating gives CASSLSPARVEQFF. The chain recombines TRBV11-2 with TRBJ2-1, with D maybe TRBD2 (5 bases). The germline V gene has CDR1 SGHAT and CDR2 FQNNGV. The ends were cut back, 2 bases at V and 9 bases at J, with 14 bases in the middle. The CDR3 extends over 14 amino acids.

The chain uses TRBV19 and TRBJ1-4; a possible D gene is TRBD1 (6 bases). V lost 6 bases and J 7 bases, leaving 18 bases between the germline ends. Germline V gene data show CDR1 as LNHDA and CDR2 as SQIVND (reference sequence). CDR3 length equals 15 residues. The CDR3 reads CASRSYREFAEKLFF. The DNA of the CDR3 is TGTGCCAGTAGAAGCTACAGGGAGTTTGCTGAAAAACTGTTTTTT.

This clone was seen only a few times. This chain uses TRBV30 with TRBJ2-7, with D unclear. The germline V gene has CDR1 GTSNPN and CDR2 SVGIG (reference sequence). The germline V and J ends were trimmed by 0 bases and 0 bases, with 9 bases remaining between them. The CDR3 spans 14 residues. The CDR3 loop is CAWSVVLSSYEQYF. The CDR3 DNA follows: TGTGCCTGGAGTGTCGTCCTGAGCTCCTACGAGCAGTACTTC.

CDR3 region: CASSSYRHGALDEQYF. The CDR3 DNA is TGTGCCAGCAGCTCATACCGACACGGTGCCCTGGACGAGCAGTACTTC. The rearrangement joins TRBV11-2 to TRBJ2-7; D not resolved. Germline CDR1 is SGHAT and CDR2 is FQNNGV. The CDR3 is made up of 16 amino acids. V was trimmed by 4 bases and J by 5 bases, leaving 21 bases between them.

This CDR3 is CASSLGDSEAFF. CDR3 DNA sequence: TGTGCCAGCAGCTTAGGGGACAGCGAAGCTTTCTTT. The chain joins TRBV7-2 to TRBJ1-1; 7 nucleotides agree with TRBD1. CDR3 length equals 12 residues. The junction had 1 base not matched to a gene; V was cut back by 1 base and J by 8 bases. Germline lookup yields CDR1 SGHTA and CDR2 FQGNSA.

The rearrangement uses TRBV28 and TRBJ1-6; 10 bases line up with TRBD1. Germline lookup yields CDR1 MDHEN and CDR2 SYDVKM. The CDR3 contains 14 residues. V lost 5 bases to trimming and J lost 8 bases; unmatched junction nucleotides: 3. The CDR3 reads CASSRDRGYSPLHF. CDR3 coding DNA: TGTGCCAGCAGTCGGGACAGGGGTTATTCACCCCTCCACTTT.

The V gene is TRBV18, the J gene TRBJ1-6, with 7 bases lining up with TRBD1. Trimming at V came to 4 bases and at J to 8 bases, leaving 14 bases not matched to a gene. Germline lookup yields CDR1 KGHSH and CDR2 LQKENI. The CDR3 has 17 amino acids. CDR3 residues: CASSLDSGPGGDSPLHF. DNA for the CDR3: TGTGCCAGCTCACTAGACTCGGGCCCAGGGGGAGATTCACCCCTCCACTTT.

This clone has just one count. V gene TRBV5-1 combines with J gene TRBJ2-1, with 11 positions matching TRBD2. CDR1 and CDR2 (germline): SGHRS, YFSETQ. CDR3 length: 16 residues. V shed 4 bases, J shed 8 bases, and the junction held 11 bases outside the gene matches. The CDR3 is CASSQRTSGGQDEQFF. DNA of the CDR3: TGCGCCAGCAGCCAAAGAACTAGCGGGGGCCAGGATGAGCAGTTCTTC.

The J gene is TRBJ2-5, the V gene TRBV7-7, with a tentative D call TRBD2 (6 bases). V lost 4 bases and J lost 3, with 12 bases in between. Germline loops: CDR1 SSHAT, CDR2 FNYEAQ (reference sequence). The length of the CDR3 is 14 residues. CDR3 coding DNA: TGTGCCAGCAGCTCTCGGGGGAAGGAAGAGACCCAGTACTTC. Translating gives CASSSRGKEETQYF. Complete variable domain (other parts from reference TRBV7-7 and TRBJ2-5): GAGVSQSPRYKVTKRGQDVTLRCDPISSHATLYWYQQALGQGPEFLTYFNYEAQPDKSGLPSDRFSAERPEGSISTLTIQRTEQRDSAMYRCASSSRGKEETQYFGPGTRLLVL.

J is TRBJ2-1 and V is TRBV4-1, with a weak D call TRBD2 (5 bases). Trimming removed 4 bases at V and 7 bases at J, with 20 bases between. Germline-derived CDR1 and CDR2 are MGHRA and YSYEKL. There are 16 residues in the CDR3. CDR3 residues: CASSPPGNSAQNEQFF. The DNA for the CDR3 is TGCGCCAGCAGCCCCCCCGGGAACTCGGCGCAGAATGAGCAGTTCTTC.

The chain links TRBV6-1 to TRBJ2-1; TRBD1 aligns across 9 bases. Germline V CDR1 and CDR2: MNHNS, SASEGT. CDR3 size: 17 residues. Trimming removed 2 bases from V and 2 bases from J; junction bases left unmatched: 7. CDR3 nucleotide sequence: TGTGCCAGCAGTGAACACGGGGACAGGGTCGCCTACAATGAGCAGTTCTTC. Encoded protein: CASSEHGDRVAYNEQFF.

The chain combines TRBV28 with TRBJ2-5; D may be TRBD1 (6 bases). CDR3 length equals 12 residues. V lost 8 bases and J lost 2, with 9 bases in between. Per the germline V gene, CDR1 is MDHEN and CDR2 is SYDVKM. DNA of the CDR3: TGTGCCAGCTATAGGGGGCAAGAGACCCAGTACTTC. Protein: CASYRGQETQYF. Based on the CDR3 plus reference TRBV28 and TRBJ2-5, the full variable domain is DVKVTQSSRYLVKRTGEKVFLECVQDMDHENMFWYRQDPGLGLRLIYFSYDVKMKEKGDIPEGYSVSREKKERFSLILESASTNQTSMYLCASYRGQETQYFGPGTRLLVL.

The J gene is TRBJ1-5, the V gene TRBV7-9; possible D gene TRBD1, 5 bases. Germline V gene lookup returns CDR1 SEHNR and CDR2 FQNEAQ (reference sequence). Trimming took 4 bases from V and 3 from J, leaving 10 bases between them. The CDR3 sequence is 14 residues long. Here the CDR3 DNA reads TGTGCCAGCAGCTCCGGGACTTACAATCAGCCCCAGCATTTT. This translates into CASSSGTYNQPQHF.